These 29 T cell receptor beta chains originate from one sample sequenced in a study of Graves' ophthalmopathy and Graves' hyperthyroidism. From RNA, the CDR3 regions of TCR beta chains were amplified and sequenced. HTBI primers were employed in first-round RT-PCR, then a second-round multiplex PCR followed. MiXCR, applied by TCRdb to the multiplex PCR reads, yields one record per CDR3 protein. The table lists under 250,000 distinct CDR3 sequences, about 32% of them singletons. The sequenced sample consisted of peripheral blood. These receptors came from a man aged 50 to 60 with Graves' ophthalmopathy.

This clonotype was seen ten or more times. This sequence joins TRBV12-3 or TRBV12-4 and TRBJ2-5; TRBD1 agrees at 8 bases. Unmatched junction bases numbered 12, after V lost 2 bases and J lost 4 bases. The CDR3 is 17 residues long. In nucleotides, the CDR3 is TGTGCCAGCAGTTTAACGACAACCGGGACAGGTGGAGAGACCCAGTACTTC. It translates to CASSLTTTGTGGETQYF.

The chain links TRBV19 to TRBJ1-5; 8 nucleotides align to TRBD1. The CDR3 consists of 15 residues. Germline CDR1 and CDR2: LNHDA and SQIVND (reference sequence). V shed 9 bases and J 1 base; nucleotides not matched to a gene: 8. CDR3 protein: CASSGGAGSNQPQHF. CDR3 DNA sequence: TGTGCCAGCTCAGGGGGCGCAGGGAGCAATCAGCCCCAGCATTTT. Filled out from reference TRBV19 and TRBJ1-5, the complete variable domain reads DGGITQSPKYLFRKEGQNVTLSCEQNLNHDAMYWYRQDPGQGLRLIYYSQIVNDFQKGDIAEGYSVSREKKESFPLTVTSAQKNPTAFYLCASSGGAGSNQPQHFGDGTRLSIL.

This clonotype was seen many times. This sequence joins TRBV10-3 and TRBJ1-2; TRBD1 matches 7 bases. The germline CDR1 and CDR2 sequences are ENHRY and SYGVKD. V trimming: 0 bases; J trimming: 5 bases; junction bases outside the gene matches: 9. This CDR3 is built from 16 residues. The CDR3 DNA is TGTGCCATCAGTGAGTCACAACAGGGGTGGCCGTATGGCTACACCTTC. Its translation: CAISESQQGWPYGYTF.

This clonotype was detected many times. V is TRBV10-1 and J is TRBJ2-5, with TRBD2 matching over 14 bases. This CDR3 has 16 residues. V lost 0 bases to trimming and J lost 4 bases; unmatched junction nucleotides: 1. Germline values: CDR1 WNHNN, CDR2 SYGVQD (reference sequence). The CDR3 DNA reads TGCGCCAGCAGTGAGTCAGGACTAGCGGGAGGAGAGACCCAGTACTTC. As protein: CASSESGLAGGETQYF.

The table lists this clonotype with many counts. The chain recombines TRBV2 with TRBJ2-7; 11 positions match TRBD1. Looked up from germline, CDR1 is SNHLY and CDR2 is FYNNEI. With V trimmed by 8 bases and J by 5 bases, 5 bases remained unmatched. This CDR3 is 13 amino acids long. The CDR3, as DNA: TGTGCCAGCCTTAGGACAGGGGGCGACGAGCAGTACTTC. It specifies CASLRTGGDEQYF.

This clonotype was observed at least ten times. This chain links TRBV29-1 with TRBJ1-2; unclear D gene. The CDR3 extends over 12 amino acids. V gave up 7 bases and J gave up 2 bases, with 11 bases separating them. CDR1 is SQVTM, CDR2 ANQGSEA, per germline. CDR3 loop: CSAWTANYGYTF. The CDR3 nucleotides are TGCAGCGCCTGGACCGCGAACTATGGCTACACCTTC.

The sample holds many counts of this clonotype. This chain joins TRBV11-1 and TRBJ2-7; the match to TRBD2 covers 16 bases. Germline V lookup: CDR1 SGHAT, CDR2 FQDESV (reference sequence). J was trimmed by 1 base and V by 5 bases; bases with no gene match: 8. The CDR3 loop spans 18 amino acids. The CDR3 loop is CASSPLGLAGGRSYEQYF. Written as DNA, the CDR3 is TGTGCCAGCAGCCCACTGGGACTAGCGGGAGGGAGGTCCTACGAGCAGTACTTC.

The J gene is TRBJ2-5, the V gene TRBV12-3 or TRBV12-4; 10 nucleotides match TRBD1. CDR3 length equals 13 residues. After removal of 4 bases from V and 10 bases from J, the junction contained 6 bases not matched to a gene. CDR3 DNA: TGTGCCAGCAGTTCCCCCGGACAGGGGGGCCAGTACTTC. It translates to CASSSPGQGGQYF.

The CDR3, as DNA: TGTGCCAGCAATAAAGGACTAGCGGGGGCCTCCTACGAGCAGTACTTC. Translation: CASNKGLAGASYEQYF. The V call is TRBV6-1, the J call TRBJ2-7; 13 bases match TRBD2. V lost 7 bases to trimming and J lost 0 bases; unmatched junction nucleotides: 6. The V gene's germline CDR1 is MNHNS and CDR2 SASEGT. This CDR3 contains 16 residues.

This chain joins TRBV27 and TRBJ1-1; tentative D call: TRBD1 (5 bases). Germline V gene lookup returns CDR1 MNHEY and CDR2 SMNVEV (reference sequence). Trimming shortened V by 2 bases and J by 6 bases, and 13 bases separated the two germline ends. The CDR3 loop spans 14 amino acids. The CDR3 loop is CASSLVGGTAEAFF. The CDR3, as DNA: TGTGCCAGCAGTTTAGTTGGGGGGACGGCTGAAGCTTTCTTT.

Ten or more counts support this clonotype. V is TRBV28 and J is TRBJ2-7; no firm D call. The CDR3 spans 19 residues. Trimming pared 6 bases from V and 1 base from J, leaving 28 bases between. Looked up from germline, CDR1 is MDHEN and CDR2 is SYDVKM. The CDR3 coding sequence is TGTGCCAGCAGCAAATCCCCATGGGTCCAACCACTCGTGTCCTACGAGCAGTACTTC. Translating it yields CASSKSPWVQPLVSYEQYF.

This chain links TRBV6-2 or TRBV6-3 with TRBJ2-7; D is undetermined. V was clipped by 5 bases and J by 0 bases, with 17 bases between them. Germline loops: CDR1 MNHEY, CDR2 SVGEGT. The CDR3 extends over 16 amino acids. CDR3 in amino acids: CASSDPRQALSYEQYF. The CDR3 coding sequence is TGTGCCAGCAGTGACCCGCGGCAGGCCCTCTCCTACGAGCAGTACTTC.

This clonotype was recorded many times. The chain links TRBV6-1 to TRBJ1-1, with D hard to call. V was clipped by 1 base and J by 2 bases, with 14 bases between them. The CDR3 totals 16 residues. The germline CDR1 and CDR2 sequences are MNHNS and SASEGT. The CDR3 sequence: CASSEERSRLNTEAFF. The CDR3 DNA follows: TGTGCCAGCAGTGAAGAGCGCAGCCGGCTAAACACTGAAGCTTTCTTT.

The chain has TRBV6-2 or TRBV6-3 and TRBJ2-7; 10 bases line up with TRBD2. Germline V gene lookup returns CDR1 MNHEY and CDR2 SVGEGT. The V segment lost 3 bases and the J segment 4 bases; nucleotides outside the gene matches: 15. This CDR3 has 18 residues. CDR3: CASSYASSGSAWAYEQYF. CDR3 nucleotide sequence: TGTGCCAGCAGTTATGCGTCTAGCGGGAGCGCCTGGGCGTACGAGCAGTACTTC.

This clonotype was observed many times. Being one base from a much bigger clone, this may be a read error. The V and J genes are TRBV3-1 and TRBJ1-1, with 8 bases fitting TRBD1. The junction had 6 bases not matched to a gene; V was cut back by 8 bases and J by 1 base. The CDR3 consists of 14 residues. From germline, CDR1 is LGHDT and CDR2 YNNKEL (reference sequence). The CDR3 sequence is CASGPGTGNTEAFF. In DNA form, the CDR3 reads TGTGCCAGCGGACCCGGGACAGGGAACACTGAAGCTTTCTTT.

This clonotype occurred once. CDR3 protein: CASSSAGVGEQYF. The DNA for the CDR3 is TGTGCCAGCAGCTCTGCGGGAGTGGGGGAGCAGTACTTC. The chain couples TRBV12-3 or TRBV12-4 to TRBJ2-7; 7 positions agree with TRBD2. The CDR3 is made up of 13 amino acids. V was clipped by 6 bases and J by 7 bases; unmatched bases: 9.

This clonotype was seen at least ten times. CDR3 region: CASSLLTSGLQETQYF. The DNA of the CDR3 is TGCGCCAGCAGCCTCTTGACTAGCGGGCTGCAAGAGACCCAGTACTTC. V is TRBV5-1 and J is TRBJ2-5, with 10 positions matching TRBD2. The CDR3 runs 16 residues. Unmatched junction bases numbered 8, after V lost 4 bases and J lost 2 bases. Germline V CDR1 and CDR2: SGHRS, YFSETQ. Combining the CDR3 with reference TRBV5-1 and TRBJ2-5 gives the whole variable domain KAGVTQTPRYLIKTRGQQVTLSCSPISGHRSVSWYQQTPGQGLQFLFEYFSETQRNKGNFPGRFSGRQFSNSRSEMNVSTLELGDSALYLCASSLLTSGLQETQYFGPGTRLLVL.

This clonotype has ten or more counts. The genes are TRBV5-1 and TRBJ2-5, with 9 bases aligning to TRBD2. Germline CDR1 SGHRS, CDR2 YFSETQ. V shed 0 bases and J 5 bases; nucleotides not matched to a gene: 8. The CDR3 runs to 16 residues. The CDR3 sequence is CASSLVSGRVGETQYF. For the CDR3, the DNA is TGCGCCAGCAGCTTGGTTAGCGGGAGAGTTGGGGAGACCCAGTACTTC.

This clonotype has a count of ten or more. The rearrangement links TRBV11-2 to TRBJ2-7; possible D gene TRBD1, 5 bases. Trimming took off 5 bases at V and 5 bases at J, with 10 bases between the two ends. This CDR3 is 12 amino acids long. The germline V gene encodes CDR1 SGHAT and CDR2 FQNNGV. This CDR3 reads CASSQIRDEQYF. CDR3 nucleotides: TGTGCCAGCAGCCAGATCAGGGACGAGCAGTACTTC.

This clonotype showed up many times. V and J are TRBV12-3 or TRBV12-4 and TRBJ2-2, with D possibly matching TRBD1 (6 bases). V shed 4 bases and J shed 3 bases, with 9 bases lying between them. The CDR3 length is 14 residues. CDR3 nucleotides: TGTGCCAGCAGTTCTGACAGGTACACCGGGGAGCTGTTTTTT. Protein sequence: CASSSDRYTGELFF.

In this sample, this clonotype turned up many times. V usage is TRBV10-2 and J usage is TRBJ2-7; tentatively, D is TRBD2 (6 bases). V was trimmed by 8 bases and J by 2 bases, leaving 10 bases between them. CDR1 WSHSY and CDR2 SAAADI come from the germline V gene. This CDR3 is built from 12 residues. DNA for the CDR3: TGCGCCAGCTCGGGACTCGCCTACGAGCAGTACTTC. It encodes CASSGLAYEQYF.

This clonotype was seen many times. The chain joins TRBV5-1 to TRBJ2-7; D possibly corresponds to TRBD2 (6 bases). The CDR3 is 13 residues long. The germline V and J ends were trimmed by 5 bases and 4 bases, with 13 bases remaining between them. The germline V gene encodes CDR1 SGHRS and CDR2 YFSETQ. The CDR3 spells CASRWDSRYEQYF. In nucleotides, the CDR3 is TGCGCCAGCAGGTGGGACTCACGGTACGAGCAGTACTTC.

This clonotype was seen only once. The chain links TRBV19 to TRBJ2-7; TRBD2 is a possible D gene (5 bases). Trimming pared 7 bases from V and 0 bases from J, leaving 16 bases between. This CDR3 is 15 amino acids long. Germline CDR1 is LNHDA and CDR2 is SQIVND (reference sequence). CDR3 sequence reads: CASTPSAGLSYEQYF. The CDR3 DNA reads TGTGCCAGTACCCCGTCTGCAGGACTCTCCTACGAGCAGTACTTC.

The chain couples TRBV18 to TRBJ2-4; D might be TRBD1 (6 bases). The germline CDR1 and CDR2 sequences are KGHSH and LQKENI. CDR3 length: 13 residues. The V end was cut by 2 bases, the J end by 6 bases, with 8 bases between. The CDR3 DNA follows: TGTGCCAGCTCACCAGGACAGACAAACATTCAGTACTTC. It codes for CASSPGQTNIQYF.

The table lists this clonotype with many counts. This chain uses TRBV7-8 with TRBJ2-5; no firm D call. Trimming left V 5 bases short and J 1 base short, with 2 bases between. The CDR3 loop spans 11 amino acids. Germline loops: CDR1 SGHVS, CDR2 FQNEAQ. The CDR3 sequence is CASSIQETQYF. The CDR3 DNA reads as TGTGCCAGCAGCATCCAAGAGACCCAGTACTTC.

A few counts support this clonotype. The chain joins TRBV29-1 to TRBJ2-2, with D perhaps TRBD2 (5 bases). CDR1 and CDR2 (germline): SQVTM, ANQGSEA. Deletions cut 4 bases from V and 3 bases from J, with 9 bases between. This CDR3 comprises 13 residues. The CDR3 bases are TGCAGCGTTGGGACTCTTTACACCGGGGAGCTGTTTTTT. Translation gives CSVGTLYTGELFF.

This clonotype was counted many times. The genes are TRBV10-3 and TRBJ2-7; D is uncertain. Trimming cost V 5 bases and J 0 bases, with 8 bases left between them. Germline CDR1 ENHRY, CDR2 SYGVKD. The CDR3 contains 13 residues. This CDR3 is CAISTESSYEQYF. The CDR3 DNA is TGTGCCATCAGTACTGAGAGCTCCTACGAGCAGTACTTC.

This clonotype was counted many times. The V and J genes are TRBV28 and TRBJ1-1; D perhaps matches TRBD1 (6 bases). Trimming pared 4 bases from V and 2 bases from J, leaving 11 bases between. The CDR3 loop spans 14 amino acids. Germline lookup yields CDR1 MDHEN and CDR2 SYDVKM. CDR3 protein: CASSWDTQNTEAFF. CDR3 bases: TGTGCCAGCAGTTGGGACACTCAAAACACTGAAGCTTTCTTT.

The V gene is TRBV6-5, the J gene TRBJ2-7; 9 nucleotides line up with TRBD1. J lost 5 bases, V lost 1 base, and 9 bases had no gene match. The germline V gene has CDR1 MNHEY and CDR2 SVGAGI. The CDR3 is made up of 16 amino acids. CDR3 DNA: TGTGCCAGCAGTTACTTCGCGAGGGGGACAGGGAACGAGCAGTACTTC. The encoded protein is CASSYFARGTGNEQYF.